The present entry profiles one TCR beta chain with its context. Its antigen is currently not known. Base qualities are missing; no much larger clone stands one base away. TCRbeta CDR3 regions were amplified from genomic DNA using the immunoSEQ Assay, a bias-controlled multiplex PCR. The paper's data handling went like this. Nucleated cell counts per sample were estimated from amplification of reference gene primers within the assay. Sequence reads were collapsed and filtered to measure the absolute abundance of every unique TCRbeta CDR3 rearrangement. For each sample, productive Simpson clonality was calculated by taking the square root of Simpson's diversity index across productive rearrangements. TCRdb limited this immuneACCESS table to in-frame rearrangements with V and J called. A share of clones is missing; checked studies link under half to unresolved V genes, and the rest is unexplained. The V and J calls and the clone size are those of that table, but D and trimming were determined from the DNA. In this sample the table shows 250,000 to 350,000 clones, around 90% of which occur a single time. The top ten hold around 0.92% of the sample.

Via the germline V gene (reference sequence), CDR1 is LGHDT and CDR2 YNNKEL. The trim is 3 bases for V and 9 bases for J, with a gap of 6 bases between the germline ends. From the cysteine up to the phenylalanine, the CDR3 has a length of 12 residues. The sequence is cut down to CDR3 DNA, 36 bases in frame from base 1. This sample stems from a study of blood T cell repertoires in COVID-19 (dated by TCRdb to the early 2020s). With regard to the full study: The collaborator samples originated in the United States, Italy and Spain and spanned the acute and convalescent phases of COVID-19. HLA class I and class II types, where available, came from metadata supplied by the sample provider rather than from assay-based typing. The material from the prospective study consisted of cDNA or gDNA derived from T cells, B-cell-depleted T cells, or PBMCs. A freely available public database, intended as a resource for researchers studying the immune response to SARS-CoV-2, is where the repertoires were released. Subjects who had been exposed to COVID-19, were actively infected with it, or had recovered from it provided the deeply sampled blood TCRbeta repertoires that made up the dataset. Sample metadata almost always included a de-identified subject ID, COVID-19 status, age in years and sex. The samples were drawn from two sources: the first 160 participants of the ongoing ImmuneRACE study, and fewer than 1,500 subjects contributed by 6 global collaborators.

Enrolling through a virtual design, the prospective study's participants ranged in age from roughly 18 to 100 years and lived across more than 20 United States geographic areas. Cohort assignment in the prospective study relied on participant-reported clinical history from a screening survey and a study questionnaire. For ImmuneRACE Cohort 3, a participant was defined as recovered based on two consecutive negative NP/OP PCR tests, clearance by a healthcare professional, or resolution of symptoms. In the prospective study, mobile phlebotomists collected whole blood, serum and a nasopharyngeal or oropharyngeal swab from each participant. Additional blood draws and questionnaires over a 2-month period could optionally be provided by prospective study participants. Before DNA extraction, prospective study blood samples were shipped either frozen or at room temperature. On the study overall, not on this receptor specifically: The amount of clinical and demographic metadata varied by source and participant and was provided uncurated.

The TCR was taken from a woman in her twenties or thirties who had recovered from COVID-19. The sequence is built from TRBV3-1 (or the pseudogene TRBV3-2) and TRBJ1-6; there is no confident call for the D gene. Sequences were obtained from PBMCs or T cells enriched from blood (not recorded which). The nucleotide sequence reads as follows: TGTGCCAGCAGCCAGTCTCCTTCACCCCTCCACTTT. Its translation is CASSQSPSPLHF.